This T cell receptor (beta chain) was captured in a study of shared clonotypes between healthy human individuals. The naive CD8 fraction comprised CD45RO-negative cells positively selected for CCR7 and excluded terminally differentiated effector memory CD45RA+ cells. How the authors handled the data: ImmunoSEQ yielded junction-only sequences lacking quality scores, so filtering differed. Only in-frame clones appear in the TCRdb table, and some are missing; sequencing was by immunoSEQ multiplex PCR. Clone size and V and J calls were adopted from that table, with D and trimming inferred from the DNA. The sample lists 2 million to 2.5 million clones, around 93% seen once, with around 1.7% in the top ten. Germline V CDR1 and CDR2: SEHNR, FQNEAQ (reference sequence). This CDR3 region has 13 residues. The germline V and J ends were trimmed by 0 bases and 5 bases, with 8 bases remaining between them.

This TCR was sampled from a young man in good health. Some clones in this sample may be carry-over from other donors' samples. The sequencing input was naive CD8+ T cells from PBMCs. The chain combines TRBV7-9 with TRBJ2-7; the D is unclear. The CDR3 protein is CASSLAFTDEQYF. CDR3 bases: TGTGCCAGCAGCTTAGCGTTTACTGACGAGCAGTACTTC.